Listed here are 32 T cell receptor beta chains from one sample, sequenced in a study of OX40 agonist ivuxolimab in advanced cancers. TCRdb's copy holds only in-frame clones and misses some; the assay was immunoSEQ multiplex PCR. The data show around 50,000 clones, about 90% seen once. The sequencing here drew on CD4+ or CD8+ T cells sorted from blood, taken in a trial of the OX40 agonist ivuxolimab. The source is an adult with an advanced solid tumor such as melanoma, head and neck, liver or kidney cancer.

Details on this clone: The junction departs from the called germline gene at one end, perhaps through a read error. This chain connects TRBV29-1 to TRBJ2-5; D remains ambiguous. CDR3 length equals 12 residues. Germline values: CDR1 SQVTM, CDR2 ANQGSEA. The CDR3 spells CSVEDIQETQYF. The DNA for the CDR3 is TGCAGCGTGGAAGACATACAAGAGACCCAGTACTTC.

The V gene is TRBV10-2, the J gene TRBJ1-5, with a tentative D call TRBD1 (6 bases). The germline V and J ends were trimmed by 8 bases and 0 bases, with 11 bases remaining between them. Per germline, CDR1 WSHSY and CDR2 SAAADI. CDR3 length: 14 amino acids. CDR3 in DNA: TGCGCCAGCTGCCGGGACAATAGCAATCAGCCCCAGCATTTT. Its translation: CASCRDNSNQPQHF.

This chain links TRBV6-1 with TRBJ1-1; D remains unclear. Trimming cost V 5 bases and J 8 bases, with 12 bases left between them. The CDR3 has 12 amino acids. The germline V gene encodes CDR1 MNHNS and CDR2 SASEGT. CDR3 amino acids: CASSSFWSEAFF. The DNA for the CDR3 is TGTGCCAGCAGTTCCTTCTGGTCAGAAGCTTTCTTT.

There are a few counts of this clone. The chain has TRBV18 and TRBJ2-1; D may be TRBD2 (5 bases). The CDR3 is made up of 13 amino acids. The V end lost 5 bases, the J end lost 9 bases, and 14 bases lay between the germline ends. Looked up from germline, CDR1 is KGHSH and CDR2 is LQKENI. CDR3 coding DNA: TGTGCCAGCTCAGTACTAGAGGCGGGTGAGCAGTTCTTC. The encoded protein is CASSVLEAGEQFF.

The chain combines TRBV10-1 with TRBJ2-5; D is unresolved. CDR1 is WNHNN and CDR2 is SYGVQD in the germline V gene (reference sequence). The CDR3 consists of 11 residues. The germline V and J ends were trimmed by 3 bases and 5 bases, with 4 bases remaining between them. Here the CDR3 DNA reads TGCGCCAGCAGTGAACAGGAGACCCAGTACTTC. Its translation: CASSEQETQYF.

The count of this clone is one. The gene calls are TRBV7-9 and TRBJ1-2, with D perhaps matching TRBD1 (6 bases). The V and J ends lost 5 bases and 8 bases respectively, with 18 bases between them. The germline V gene has CDR1 SEHNR and CDR2 FQNEAQ (reference sequence). This CDR3 contains 14 residues. The DNA for the CDR3 is TGTGCCAGCAGCCTCAATAGGGGACAAAACGGCTACACCTTC. This gives the protein CASSLNRGQNGYTF.

This sequence joins TRBV10-1 and TRBJ2-3; 8 bases are a match to TRBD1. The ends lost 8 bases at V and 2 bases at J; junction bases unmatched: 9. The germline V gene encodes CDR1 WNHNN and CDR2 SYGVQD (reference sequence). The CDR3 extends over 15 amino acids. CDR3 residues: CASPSAQGATDTQYF. DNA of the CDR3: TGCGCCAGCCCGAGTGCTCAGGGGGCCACAGATACGCAGTATTTT.

The chain combines TRBV6-5 with TRBJ2-2; 7 bases fit TRBD1. CDR1 and CDR2 from the germline V gene are MNHEY and SVGAGI. The CDR3 sequence is 15 residues long. V lost 6 bases, J lost 0 bases, and 4 bases stayed unmatched. In DNA, the CDR3 is TGTGCCAGCAGACTCGACAGGGCGAACACCGGGGAGCTGTTTTTT. Its protein product is CASRLDRANTGELFF.

V gene TRBV18 combines with J gene TRBJ2-5; TRBD1 might be the D (5 bases). Germline lookup yields CDR1 KGHSH and CDR2 LQKENI. There are 18 residues in the CDR3. With 4 bases removed from V and 2 bases from J, the gap between germline ends came to 23 bases. The CDR3, as DNA: TGTGCCAGCTCACGGGGCCTGTTCGTGACAGAGAAACAAGAGACCCAGTACTTC. This encodes CASSRGLFVTEKQETQYF.

The V and J genes are TRBV7-2 and TRBJ1-2; D might be TRBD1 (6 bases). CDR1 SGHTA and CDR2 FQGNSA come from the germline V gene. CDR3 length: 15 residues. V lost 6 bases and J lost 0, with 14 bases in between. CDR3 nucleotides: TGTGCCAGCAGGTATGACAGGCACGCTAACTATGGCTACACCTTC. It is translated as CASRYDRHANYGYTF.

The chain joins TRBV9 to TRBJ2-3; 9 nucleotides align to TRBD2. Unmatched junction bases numbered 7, after V lost 4 bases and J lost 1 base. Germline V gene sequence: CDR1 SGDLS, CDR2 YYNGEE. This CDR3 region has 16 residues. The CDR3 protein is CASSPRTSVGTDTQYF. CDR3 DNA: TGTGCCAGCAGCCCCCGGACTAGCGTCGGCACAGATACGCAGTATTTT.

The chain employs TRBV5-5 and TRBJ1-5; D might be TRBD1 (6 bases). CDR1 and CDR2 (germline): SGHKS, YYEKEE (reference sequence). The CDR3 is 14 residues long. The V gene lost 2 bases and the J gene lost 3 bases, with 9 bases spanning the gap. The CDR3 protein is CASSLRGDNQPQHF. In DNA form, the CDR3 reads TGTGCCAGCAGCTTAAGGGGGGACAATCAGCCCCAGCATTTT.

V usage is TRBV18 and J usage is TRBJ1-5, with D possibly TRBD1 on 5 matching bases. Germline V CDR1 and CDR2: KGHSH, LQKENI. This CDR3 has 13 residues. V was cut by 3 bases and J by 4 bases, with 7 bases left in between. The CDR3 DNA follows: TGTGCCAGCTCACCGGGGACGAATCAGCCCCAGCATTTT. Translated: CASSPGTNQPQHF.

The V call is TRBV10-3, the J call TRBJ2-5, with 8 nucleotides matching TRBD1. J gave up 5 bases and V 11 bases, and 7 bases lay outside the gene matches. The CDR3 spans 12 residues. Germline loops: CDR1 ENHRY, CDR2 SYGVKD. The CDR3 is CASRGQGETQYF. CDR3 DNA: TGTGCCTCCAGGGGGCAGGGGGAGACCCAGTACTTC.

This chain uses TRBV5-1 with TRBJ2-2, with 7 bases identical to TRBD1. CDR3 length: 15 amino acids. Germline CDR1 reads SGHRS; CDR2 reads YFSETQ. The junction had 2 bases not matched to a gene; V was cut back by 1 base and J by 2 bases. The CDR3 DNA sequence: TGCGCCAGCAGCTTGCCAGGGGGTAACACCGGGGAGCTGTTTTTT. Encoded protein: CASSLPGGNTGELFF.

This chain joins TRBV4-2 and TRBJ1-5, with TRBD1 matching over 7 bases. CDR1 and CDR2 from the germline V gene are LGHNA and YNFKEQ. The CDR3 covers 13 residues. Germline trimming cut 3 bases from V and 5 bases from J; bases unmatched to any gene: 1. The CDR3 DNA sequence: TGTGCCAGCAGCCACCAGGGGGATCAGCCCCAGCATTTT. It specifies CASSHQGDQPQHF.

This clone has just a few counts. V is TRBV7-8 and J is TRBJ1-1; no clear D. V lost 3 bases and J 1 base, leaving 12 bases between the germline ends. Germline V CDR1 and CDR2: SGHVS, FQNEAQ. This CDR3 contains 15 residues. DNA for the CDR3: TGTGCCAGCAGCTTGGGGAACAACCAGAACACTGAAGCTTTCTTT. The encoded protein is CASSLGNNQNTEAFF.

For the CDR3, the DNA is TGTGCCAGCAGTACAGGGATTCAGCCCCAGCATTTT. Translating it yields CASSTGIQPQHF. This chain connects TRBV28 to TRBJ1-5; maybe TRBD1 (6 bases). Germline values: CDR1 MDHEN, CDR2 SYDVKM. V lost 5 bases to trimming and J lost 6 bases, with 8 bases between them. CDR3 size: 12 residues.

This clone was seen a few times. The genes are TRBV6-1 and TRBJ2-2; D unresolved. Deletions cut 8 bases from V and 7 bases from J, with 5 bases between. This CDR3 region has 10 residues. CDR1 is MNHNS and CDR2 is SASEGT in the germline V gene. The CDR3 sequence is CASEFGELFF. The CDR3 region has the DNA TGTGCCAGCGAATTCGGGGAGCTGTTTTTT.

The V gene is TRBV5-4, the J gene TRBJ1-5; TRBD1 is a possible D gene (6 bases). Germline V gene data show CDR1 as SGHNT and CDR2 as YYREEE (reference sequence). The V end was cut by 1 base, the J end by 2 bases, with 13 bases between. CDR3 length equals 16 residues. CDR3 amino acids: CASSLRRQGRNQPQHF. CDR3 nucleotide sequence: TGTGCCAGCAGCTTGAGGCGCCAGGGGCGCAATCAGCCCCAGCATTTT.

V gene TRBV6-6 combines with J gene TRBJ2-5; 16 bases fit TRBD2. With 5 bases clipped from V and 4 bases from J, the junction kept 4 bases outside the gene matches. The CDR3 has 16 amino acids. CDR1 is MNHNY and CDR2 is SVGAGI in the germline V gene (reference sequence). The CDR3 sequence is CASSPGLAGGRETQYF. The CDR3 DNA sequence: TGTGCCAGCAGTCCGGGACTAGCGGGGGGGCGAGAGACCCAGTACTTC.

This chain uses TRBV14 with TRBJ2-4, with D uncertain. From germline, CDR1 is SGHDN and CDR2 FVKESK. The CDR3 is made up of 13 amino acids. V lost 5 bases and J lost 0, with 5 bases in between. The CDR3 coding sequence is TGTGCCAGCAGCAGGTTAGCCAAAAACATTCAGTACTTC. Its protein is CASSRLAKNIQYF.

V gene TRBV19 combines with J gene TRBJ2-7; D not resolved. The CDR3 sequence is 14 residues long. V lost 1 base to trimming and J lost 6 bases, with 13 bases between them. Germline assignment: CDR1 LNHDA and CDR2 SQIVND (reference sequence). For the CDR3, the DNA is TGTGCCAGTAGTATAGGGTCGCCCCATCGCGAGCAGTACTTC. Translating gives CASSIGSPHREQYF.

The chain couples TRBV4-1 to TRBJ2-2; D unclear. Germline V gene data show CDR1 as MGHRA and CDR2 as YSYEKL. CDR3 length: 16 amino acids. The germline V and J ends were trimmed by 4 bases and 1 base, with 13 bases remaining between them. DNA for the CDR3: TGCGCCAGCAGCCCAAACATGGTTTTGAACACCGGGGAGCTGTTTTTT. Encoded protein: CASSPNMVLNTGELFF.

The chain uses TRBV7-2 and TRBJ1-1; possible D gene TRBD1, 5 bases. The ends were cut back, 5 bases at V and 7 bases at J, with 14 bases in the middle. The CDR3 sequence is 13 residues long. CDR1 and CDR2 (germline): SGHTA, FQGNSA. The DNA of the CDR3 is TGTGCCAGCAGCCCAAACCAGGGTGGTGAAGCTTTCTTT. Amino acids: CASSPNQGGEAFF. Together with reference TRBV7-2 and TRBJ1-1, the CDR3 gives the full variable domain: GAGVSQSPSNKVTEKGKDVELRCDPISGHTALYWYRQSLGQGLEFLIYFQGNSAPDKSGLPSDRFSAERTGGSVSTLTIQRTQQEDSAVYLCASSPNQGGEAFFGQGTRLTVV.

V is TRBV5-6 and J is TRBJ2-1; the match to TRBD1 covers 7 bases. Per germline, CDR1 SGHDT and CDR2 YYEEEE. Unmatched junction bases numbered 1, after V lost 2 bases and J lost 5 bases. The CDR3 contains 13 residues. DNA of the CDR3: TGTGCCAGCAGCTTCCAGGGGGACAATGAGCAGTTCTTC. As protein: CASSFQGDNEQFF.

This clone was recorded a few times. The V and J genes are TRBV2 and TRBJ1-1; D is ambiguous. Germline loops: CDR1 SNHLY, CDR2 FYNNEI. Between the trimmed V and J ends, which lost 4 bases and 1 base, there was a span of 10 bases. There are 14 residues in the CDR3. CDR3 residues: CASSVQPGNTEAFF. The DNA of the CDR3 is TGTGCCAGCAGTGTCCAGCCCGGGAACACTGAAGCTTTCTTT.

As to this clone: A read error may account for a junction end that differs from germline. The V gene is TRBV11-2, the J gene TRBJ1-2; TRBD1 agrees at 8 bases. CDR3 length: 12 amino acids. CDR1 SGHAT and CDR2 FQNNGV come from the germline V gene. This CDR3 reads CASSLRQGAISF. The CDR3 DNA sequence: TGTGCCAGCAGCTTAAGGCAGGGGGCGATAAGCTTC. Full variable domain (outside the CDR3, taken from reference TRBV11-2 and TRBJ1-2): EAGVAQSPRYKIIEKRQSVAFWCNPISGHATLYWYQQILGQGPKLLIQFQNNGVVDDSQLPKDRFSAERLKGVDSTLKIQPAKLEDSAVYLCASSLRQGAISFGSGTRLTVV.

The gene calls are TRBV28 and TRBJ2-2; D gene ambiguous. Trimming pared 6 bases from V and 0 bases from J, leaving 2 bases between. CDR1 and CDR2 (germline): MDHEN, SYDVKM. The CDR3 length is 12 residues. The CDR3 DNA is TGTGCCAGCAGCTCGAACACCGGGGAGCTGTTTTTT. As protein: CASSSNTGELFF.

The J gene is TRBJ1-2, the V gene TRBV18; D is ambiguous. Germline assignment: CDR1 KGHSH and CDR2 LQKENI. The V gene lost 0 bases and the J gene lost 11 bases, with 16 bases spanning the gap. The CDR3 is 14 residues long. Here the CDR3 DNA reads TGTGCCAGCTCACCACCGGGAGCCACGTCTTATTACACCTTC. This sequence encodes CASSPPGATSYYTF.

V and J are TRBV9 and TRBJ1-1; tentatively, D is TRBD1 (5 bases). CDR3 length: 11 amino acids. The V gene's germline CDR1 is SGDLS and CDR2 YYNGEE. The V gene lost 2 bases and the J gene lost 7 bases, with 6 bases spanning the gap. CDR3 DNA sequence: TGTGCCAGCAGCGTGACAGATGAAGCTTTCTTT. This codes for CASSVTDEAFF. The full variable domain, completed using reference TRBV9 and TRBJ1-1, is DSGVTQTPKHLITATGQRVTLRCSPRSGDLSVYWYQQSLDQGLQFLIQYYNGEERAKGNILERFSAQQFPDLHSELNLSSLELGDSALYFCASSVTDEAFFGQGTRLTVV.

V is TRBV6-1 and J is TRBJ2-7; 8 positions agree with TRBD1. V was pared by 7 bases and J by 6 bases, with 14 bases of the junction left unmatched. The CDR3 spans 15 residues. Germline V lookup: CDR1 MNHNS, CDR2 SASEGT. CDR3 residues: CASTQGAGGLFEQYV. The CDR3 DNA is TGTGCCAGCACCCAAGGGGCAGGGGGCCTTTTCGAGCAGTACGTC.